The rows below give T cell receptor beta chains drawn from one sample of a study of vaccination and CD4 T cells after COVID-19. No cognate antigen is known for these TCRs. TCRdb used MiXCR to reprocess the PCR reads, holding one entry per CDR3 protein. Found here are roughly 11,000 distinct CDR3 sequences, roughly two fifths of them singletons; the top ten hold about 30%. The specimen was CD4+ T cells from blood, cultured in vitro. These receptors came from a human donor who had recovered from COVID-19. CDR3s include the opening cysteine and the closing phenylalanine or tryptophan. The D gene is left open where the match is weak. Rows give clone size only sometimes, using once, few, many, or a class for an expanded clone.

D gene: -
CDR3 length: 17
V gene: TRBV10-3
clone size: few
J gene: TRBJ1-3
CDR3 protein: CAISESGAGLPGNTIYF
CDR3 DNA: TGTGCCATCAGTGAGTCTGGAGCCGGACTTCCCGGAAACACCATATATTTT

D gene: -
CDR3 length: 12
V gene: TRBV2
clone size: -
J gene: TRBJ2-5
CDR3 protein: CASSEAVETQYF
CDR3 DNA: TGTGCCAGCAGTGAAGCAGTCGAGACCCAGTACTTC

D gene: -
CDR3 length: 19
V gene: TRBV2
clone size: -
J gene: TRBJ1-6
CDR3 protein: CASSEALRGQLARNSPLHF
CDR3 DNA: TGTGCCAGCAGTGAAGCGCTTCGAGGACAGTTGGCGCGCAATTCACCCCTCCACTTT

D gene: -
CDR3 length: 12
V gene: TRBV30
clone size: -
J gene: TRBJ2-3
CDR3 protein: CACRGVTDTQYF
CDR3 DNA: TGTGCCTGCAGGGGGGTCACAGATACGCAGTATTTT

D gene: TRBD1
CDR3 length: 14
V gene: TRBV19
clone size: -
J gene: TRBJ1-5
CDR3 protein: CASSLDRPNQPQHF
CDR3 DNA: TGTGCCAGTAGTCTGGACAGGCCCAATCAGCCCCAGCATTTT

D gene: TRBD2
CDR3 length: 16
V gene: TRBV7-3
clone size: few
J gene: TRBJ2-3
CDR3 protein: CASSLSGGNRADTQYF
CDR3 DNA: TGTGCCAGCAGCTTAAGCGGGGGAAACCGCGCAGATACGCAGTATTTT

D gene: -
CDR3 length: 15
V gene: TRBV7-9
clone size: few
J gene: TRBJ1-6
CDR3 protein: CASSLQISYNSPLHF
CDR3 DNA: TGTGCCAGCAGTTTACAGATCTCCTATAATTCACCCCTCCACTTT

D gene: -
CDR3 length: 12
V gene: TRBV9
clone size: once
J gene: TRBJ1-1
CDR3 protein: CASSVVGTEAFF
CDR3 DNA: TGTGCCAGCAGCGTAGTGGGGACTGAAGCTTTCTTT

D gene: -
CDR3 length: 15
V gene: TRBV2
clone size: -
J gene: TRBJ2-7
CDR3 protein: CASSERTGVGYEQYF
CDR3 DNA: TGTGCCAGCAGTGAGAGGACGGGGGTTGGGTACGAGCAGTACTTC

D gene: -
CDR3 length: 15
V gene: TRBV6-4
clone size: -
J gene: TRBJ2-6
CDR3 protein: CASSDRDSGANVLTF
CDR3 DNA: TGTGCCAGCAGTGACAGGGACTCTGGGGCCAACGTCCTGACTTTC

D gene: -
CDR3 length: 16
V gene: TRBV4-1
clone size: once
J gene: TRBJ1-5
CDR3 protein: CASSQFWEGSNQPQHF
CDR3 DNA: TGCGCCAGCAGCCAATTCTGGGAGGGTAGCAATCAGCCCCAGCATTTT

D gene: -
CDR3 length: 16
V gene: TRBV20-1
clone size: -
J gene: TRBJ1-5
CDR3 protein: CSARDWGAGGNQPQHF
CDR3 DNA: TGCAGTGCTAGAGATTGGGGGGCCGGAGGCAATCAGCCCCAGCATTTT

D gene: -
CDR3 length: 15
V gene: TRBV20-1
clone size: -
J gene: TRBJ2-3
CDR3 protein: CSARDSRGLGDTQYF
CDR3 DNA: TGCAGTGCTAGAGATTCCCGGGGGCTCGGAGATACGCAGTATTTT

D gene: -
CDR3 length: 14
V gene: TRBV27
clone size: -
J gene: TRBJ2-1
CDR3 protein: CASSFRGNYNEQFF
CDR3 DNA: TGTGCCAGCAGTTTTCGGGGGAACTACAATGAGCAGTTCTTC

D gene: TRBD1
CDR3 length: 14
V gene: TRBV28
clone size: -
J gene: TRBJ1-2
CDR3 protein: CASSTGQPNYGYTF
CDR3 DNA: TGTGCCAGCAGCACGGGACAGCCAAACTATGGCTACACCTTC

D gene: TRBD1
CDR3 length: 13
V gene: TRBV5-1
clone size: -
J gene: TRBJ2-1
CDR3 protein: CASTGTVYNEQFF
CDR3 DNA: TGCGCCAGCACCGGGACAGTTTACAATGAGCAGTTCTTC

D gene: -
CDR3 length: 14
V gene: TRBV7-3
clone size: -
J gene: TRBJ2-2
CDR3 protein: CASSLGASTGELFF
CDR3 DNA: TGTGCCAGCAGCTTAGGGGCTAGCACCGGGGAGCTGTTTTTT

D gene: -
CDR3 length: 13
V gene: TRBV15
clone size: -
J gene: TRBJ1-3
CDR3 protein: CATSSPFRETIYF
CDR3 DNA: TGTGCCACCAGCAGTCCGTTCAGGGAAACCATATATTTT

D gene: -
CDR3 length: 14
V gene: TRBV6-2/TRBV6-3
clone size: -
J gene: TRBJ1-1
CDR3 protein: CASQDTTVNTEAFF
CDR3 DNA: TGTGCCAGCCAGGACACGACGGTGAACACTGAAGCTTTCTTT

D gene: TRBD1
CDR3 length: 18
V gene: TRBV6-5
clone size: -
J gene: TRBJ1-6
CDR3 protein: CASSYTGRDSSYNSPLHF
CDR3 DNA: TGTGCCAGCAGTTACACGGGCAGGGACAGCTCCTATAATTCACCCCTCCACTTT

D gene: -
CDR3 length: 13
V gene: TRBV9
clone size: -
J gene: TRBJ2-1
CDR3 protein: CASSVDRYNEQFF
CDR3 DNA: TGTGCCAGCAGCGTAGATCGGTACAATGAGCAGTTCTTC

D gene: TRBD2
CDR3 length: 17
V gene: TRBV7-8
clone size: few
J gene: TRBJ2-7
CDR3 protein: CASSPPGPAGGNYEQYF
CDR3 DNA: TGTGCCAGCAGCCCCCCCGGCCCAGCGGGAGGGAACTACGAGCAGTACTTC

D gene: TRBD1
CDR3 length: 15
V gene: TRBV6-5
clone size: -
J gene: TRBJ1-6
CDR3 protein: CASSSTGFNNSPLHF
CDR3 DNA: TGTGCCAGCAGTTCGACAGGGTTCAATAATTCACCCCTCCACTTT

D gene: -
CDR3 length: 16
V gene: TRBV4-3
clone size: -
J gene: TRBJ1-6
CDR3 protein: CASSQGDSSAGSPLHF
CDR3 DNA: TGCGCCAGCAGCCAAGGAGACAGTTCGGCCGGTTCACCCCTCCACTTT

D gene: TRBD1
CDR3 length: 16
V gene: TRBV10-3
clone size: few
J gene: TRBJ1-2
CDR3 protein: CAISGGQGGAGYGYTF
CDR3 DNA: TGTGCCATCAGTGGGGGACAGGGTGGCGCCGGCTATGGCTACACCTTC

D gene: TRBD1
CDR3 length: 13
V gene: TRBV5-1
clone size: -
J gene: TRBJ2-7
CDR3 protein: CASSPGQGASEYF
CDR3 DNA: TGCGCCAGCAGCCCTGGACAGGGGGCGAGCGAGTACTTC

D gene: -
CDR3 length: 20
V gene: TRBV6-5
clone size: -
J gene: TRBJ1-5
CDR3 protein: CASSYTRVPPDPNSNQPQHF
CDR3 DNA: TGTGCCAGCAGTTACACCAGGGTGCCACCCGACCCGAACAGCAATCAGCCCCAGCATTTT

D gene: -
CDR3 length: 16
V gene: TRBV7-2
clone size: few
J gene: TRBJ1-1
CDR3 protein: CASSLAPGGMNTEAFF
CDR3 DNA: TGTGCCAGCAGCTTAGCCCCGGGGGGCATGAACACTGAAGCTTTCTTT

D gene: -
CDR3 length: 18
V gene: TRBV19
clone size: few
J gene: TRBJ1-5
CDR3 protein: CASSIPLLRPAGNQPQHF
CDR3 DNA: TGTGCCAGTAGTATCCCCCTACTTAGACCGGCGGGCAATCAGCCCCAGCATTTT

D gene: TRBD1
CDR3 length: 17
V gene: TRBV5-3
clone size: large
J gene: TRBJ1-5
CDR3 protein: CARSLRGTGGLNQPQHF
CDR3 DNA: TGTGCCAGAAGCTTGCGTGGGACAGGGGGCCTCAATCAGCCCCAGCATTTT

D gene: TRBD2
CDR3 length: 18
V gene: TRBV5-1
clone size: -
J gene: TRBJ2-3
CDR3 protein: CASSLDRRLAGSTDTQYF
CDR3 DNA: TGCGCCAGCAGCTTGGACCGACGACTAGCGGGGAGCACAGATACGCAGTATTTT

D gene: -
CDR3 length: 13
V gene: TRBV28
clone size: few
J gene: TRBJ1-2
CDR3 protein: CASSRPGDYGYTF
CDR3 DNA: TGTGCCAGCAGTCGCCCGGGGGACTATGGCTACACCTTC

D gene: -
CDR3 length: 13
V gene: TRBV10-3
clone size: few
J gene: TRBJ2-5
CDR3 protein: CAILPGVGETQYF
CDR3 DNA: TGTGCCATCCTGCCCGGGGTAGGAGAGACCCAGTACTTC

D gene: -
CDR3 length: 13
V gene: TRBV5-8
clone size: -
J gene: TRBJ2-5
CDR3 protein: CASSLYSQETQYF
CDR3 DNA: TGTGCCAGCAGCCTATACAGCCAAGAGACCCAGTACTTC